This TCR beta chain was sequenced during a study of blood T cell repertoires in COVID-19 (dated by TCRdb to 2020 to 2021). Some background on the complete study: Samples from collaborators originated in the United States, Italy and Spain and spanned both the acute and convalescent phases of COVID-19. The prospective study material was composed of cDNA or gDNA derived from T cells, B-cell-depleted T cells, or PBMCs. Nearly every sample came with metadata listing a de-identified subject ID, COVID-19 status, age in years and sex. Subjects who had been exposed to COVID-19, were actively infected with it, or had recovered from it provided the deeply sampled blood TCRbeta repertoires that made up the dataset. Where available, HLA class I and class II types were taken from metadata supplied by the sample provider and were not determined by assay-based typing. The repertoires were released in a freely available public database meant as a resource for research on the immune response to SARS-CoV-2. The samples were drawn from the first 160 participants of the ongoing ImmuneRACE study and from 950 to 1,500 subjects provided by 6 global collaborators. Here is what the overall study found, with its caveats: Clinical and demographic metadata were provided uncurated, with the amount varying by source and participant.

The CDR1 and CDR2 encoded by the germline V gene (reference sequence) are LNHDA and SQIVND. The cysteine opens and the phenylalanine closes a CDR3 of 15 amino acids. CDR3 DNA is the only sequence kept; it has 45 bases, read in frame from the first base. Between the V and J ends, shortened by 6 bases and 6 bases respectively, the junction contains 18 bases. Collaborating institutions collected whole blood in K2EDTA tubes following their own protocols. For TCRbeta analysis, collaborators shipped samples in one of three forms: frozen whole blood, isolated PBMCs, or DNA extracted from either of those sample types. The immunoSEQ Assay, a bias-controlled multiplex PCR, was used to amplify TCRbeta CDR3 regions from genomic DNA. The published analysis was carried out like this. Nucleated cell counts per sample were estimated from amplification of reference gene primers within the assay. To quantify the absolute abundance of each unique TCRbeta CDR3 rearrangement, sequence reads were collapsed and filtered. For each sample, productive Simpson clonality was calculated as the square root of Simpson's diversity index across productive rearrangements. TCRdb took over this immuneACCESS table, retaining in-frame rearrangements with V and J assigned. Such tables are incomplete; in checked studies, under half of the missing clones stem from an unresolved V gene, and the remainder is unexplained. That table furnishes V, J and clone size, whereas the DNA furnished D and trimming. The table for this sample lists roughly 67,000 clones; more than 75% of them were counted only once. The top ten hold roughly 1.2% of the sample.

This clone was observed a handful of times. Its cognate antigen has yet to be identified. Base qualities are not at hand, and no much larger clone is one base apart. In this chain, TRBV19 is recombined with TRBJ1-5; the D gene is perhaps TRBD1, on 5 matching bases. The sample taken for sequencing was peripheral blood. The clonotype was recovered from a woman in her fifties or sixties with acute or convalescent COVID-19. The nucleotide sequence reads TGTGCCAGTAGAGGAAGTCAGGGTATCCGTCAGCCCCAGCATTTT. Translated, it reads CASRGSQGIRQPQHF.